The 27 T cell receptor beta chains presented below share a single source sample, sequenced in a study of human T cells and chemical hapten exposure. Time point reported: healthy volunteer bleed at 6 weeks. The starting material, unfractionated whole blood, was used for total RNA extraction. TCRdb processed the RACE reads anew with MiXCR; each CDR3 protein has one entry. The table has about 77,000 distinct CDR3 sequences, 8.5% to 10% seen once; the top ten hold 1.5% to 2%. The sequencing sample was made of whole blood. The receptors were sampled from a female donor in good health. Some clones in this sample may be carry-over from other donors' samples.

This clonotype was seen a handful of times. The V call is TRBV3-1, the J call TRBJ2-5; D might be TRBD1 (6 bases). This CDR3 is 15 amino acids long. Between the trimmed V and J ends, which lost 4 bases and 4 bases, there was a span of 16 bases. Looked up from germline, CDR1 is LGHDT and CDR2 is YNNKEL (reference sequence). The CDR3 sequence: CASSPPGTRPETQYF. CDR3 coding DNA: TGTGCCAGCAGCCCGCCCGGGACACGGCCAGAGACCCAGTACTTC.

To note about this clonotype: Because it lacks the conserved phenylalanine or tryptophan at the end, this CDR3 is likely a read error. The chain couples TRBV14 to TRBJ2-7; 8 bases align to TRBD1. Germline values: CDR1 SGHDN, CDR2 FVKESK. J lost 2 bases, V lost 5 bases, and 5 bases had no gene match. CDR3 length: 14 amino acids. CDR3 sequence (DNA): TGTGCCAGCAGCTTCAGGGGGCAAACCTACGAGCAGTACCTC. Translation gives CASSFRGQTYEQYL.

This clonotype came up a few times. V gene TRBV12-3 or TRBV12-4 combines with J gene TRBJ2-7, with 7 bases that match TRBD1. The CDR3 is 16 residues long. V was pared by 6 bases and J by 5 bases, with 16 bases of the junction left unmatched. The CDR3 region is CASSLWGTGDLHEQYF. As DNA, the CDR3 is TGTGCCAGCAGCCTTTGGGGTACAGGGGACCTCCACGAGCAGTACTTC.

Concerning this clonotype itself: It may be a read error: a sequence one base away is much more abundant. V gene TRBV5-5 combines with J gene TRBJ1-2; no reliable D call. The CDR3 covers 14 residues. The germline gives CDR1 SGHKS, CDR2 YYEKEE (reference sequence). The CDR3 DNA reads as TGTGTCAGCAGCTTGGCCCCACAGTACTATGGCTACACCTTC. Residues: CVSSLAPQYYGYTF.

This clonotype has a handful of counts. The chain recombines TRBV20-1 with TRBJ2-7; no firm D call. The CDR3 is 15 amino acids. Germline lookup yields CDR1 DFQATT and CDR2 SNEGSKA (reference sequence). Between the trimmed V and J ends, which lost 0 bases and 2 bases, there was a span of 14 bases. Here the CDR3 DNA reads TGCAGTGCTAGAGATATATTTGGGGAAACCTACGAGCAGTACTTC. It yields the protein CSARDIFGETYEQYF.

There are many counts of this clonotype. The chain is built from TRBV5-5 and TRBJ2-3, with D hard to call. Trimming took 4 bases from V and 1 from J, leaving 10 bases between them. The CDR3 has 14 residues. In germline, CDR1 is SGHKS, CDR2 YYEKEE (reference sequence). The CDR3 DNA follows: TGTGCCAGCAGCCGGATCGCAGGCACAGATACGCAGTATTTT. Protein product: CASSRIAGTDTQYF.

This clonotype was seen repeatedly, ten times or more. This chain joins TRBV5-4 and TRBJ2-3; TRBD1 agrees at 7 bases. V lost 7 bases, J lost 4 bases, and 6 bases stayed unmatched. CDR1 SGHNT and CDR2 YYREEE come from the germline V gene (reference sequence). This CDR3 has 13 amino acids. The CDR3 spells CASGIQGSDTQYF. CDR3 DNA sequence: TGTGCCAGCGGCATACAGGGGTCAGATACGCAGTATTTT.

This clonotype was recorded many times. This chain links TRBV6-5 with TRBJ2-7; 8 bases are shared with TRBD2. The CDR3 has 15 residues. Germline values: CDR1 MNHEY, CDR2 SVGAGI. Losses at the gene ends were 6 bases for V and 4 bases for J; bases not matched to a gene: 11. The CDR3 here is CASSRGGPTLYEQYF. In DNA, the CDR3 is TGTGCCAGCAGCCGGGGGGGGCCCACCCTTTACGAGCAGTACTTC.

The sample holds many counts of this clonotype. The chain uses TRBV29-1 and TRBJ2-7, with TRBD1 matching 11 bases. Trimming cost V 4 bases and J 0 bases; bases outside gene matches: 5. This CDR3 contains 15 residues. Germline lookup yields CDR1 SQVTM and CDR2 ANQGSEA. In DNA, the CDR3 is TGCAGCGTTGGTGGGACAGGGGGAAGCTCCTACGAGCAGTACTTC. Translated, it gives CSVGGTGGSSYEQYF.

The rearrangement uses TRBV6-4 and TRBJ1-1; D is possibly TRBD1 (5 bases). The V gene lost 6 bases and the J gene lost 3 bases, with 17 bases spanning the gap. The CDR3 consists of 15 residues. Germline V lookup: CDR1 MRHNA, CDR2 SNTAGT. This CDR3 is CASSRRGGEDTEAFF. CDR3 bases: TGTGCCAGCAGCCGGAGGGGAGGGGAAGACACTGAAGCTTTCTTT.

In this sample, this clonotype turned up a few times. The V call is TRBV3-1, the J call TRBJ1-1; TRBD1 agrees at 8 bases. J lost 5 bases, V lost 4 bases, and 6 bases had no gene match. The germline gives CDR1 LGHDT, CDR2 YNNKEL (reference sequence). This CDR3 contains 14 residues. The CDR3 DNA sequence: TGTGCCAGCAGCCTTGACAGGGGATATACTGAAGCTTTCTTT. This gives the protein CASSLDRGYTEAFF.

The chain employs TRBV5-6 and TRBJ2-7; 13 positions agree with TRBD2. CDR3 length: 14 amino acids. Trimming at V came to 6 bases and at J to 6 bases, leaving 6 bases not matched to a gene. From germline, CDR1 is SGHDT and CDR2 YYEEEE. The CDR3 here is CASTGLAGPGEQYF. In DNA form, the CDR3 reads TGTGCCAGCACGGGACTAGCGGGACCGGGCGAGCAGTACTTC. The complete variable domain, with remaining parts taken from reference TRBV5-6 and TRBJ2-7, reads DAGVTQSPTHLIKTRGQQVTLRCSPKSGHDTVSWYQQALGQGPQFIFQYYEEEERQRGNFPDRFSGHQFPNYSSELNVNALLLGDSALYLCASTGLAGPGEQYFGPGTRLTVT.

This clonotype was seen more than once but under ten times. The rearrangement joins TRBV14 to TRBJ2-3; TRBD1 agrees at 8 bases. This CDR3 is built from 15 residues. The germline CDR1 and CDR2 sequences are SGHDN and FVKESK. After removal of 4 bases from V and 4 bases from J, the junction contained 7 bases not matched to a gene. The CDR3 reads CASSPRTGRPDTQYF. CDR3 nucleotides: TGTGCCAGCAGCCCGCGGACAGGGAGGCCAGATACGCAGTATTTT.

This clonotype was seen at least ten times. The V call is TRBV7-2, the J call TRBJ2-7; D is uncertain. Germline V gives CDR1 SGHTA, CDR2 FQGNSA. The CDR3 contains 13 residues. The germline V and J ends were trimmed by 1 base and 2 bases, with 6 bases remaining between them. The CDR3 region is CASSLVQPYEQYF. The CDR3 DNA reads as TGTGCCAGCAGCTTAGTACAGCCCTACGAGCAGTACTTC.

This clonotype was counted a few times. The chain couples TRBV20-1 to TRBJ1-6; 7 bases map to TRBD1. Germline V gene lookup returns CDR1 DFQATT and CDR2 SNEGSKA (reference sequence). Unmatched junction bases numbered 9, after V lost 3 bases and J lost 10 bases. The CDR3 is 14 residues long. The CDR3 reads CSASPRQGGSPLHF. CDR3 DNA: TGCAGTGCTAGTCCCCGACAGGGCGGCTCACCCCTCCACTTT.

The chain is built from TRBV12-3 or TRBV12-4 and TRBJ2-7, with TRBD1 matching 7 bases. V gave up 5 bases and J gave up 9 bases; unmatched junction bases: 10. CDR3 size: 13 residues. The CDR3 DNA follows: TGTGCCAGCAGTACTTTTACAGGGGCCCGGCAGTACTTC. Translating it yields CASSTFTGARQYF.

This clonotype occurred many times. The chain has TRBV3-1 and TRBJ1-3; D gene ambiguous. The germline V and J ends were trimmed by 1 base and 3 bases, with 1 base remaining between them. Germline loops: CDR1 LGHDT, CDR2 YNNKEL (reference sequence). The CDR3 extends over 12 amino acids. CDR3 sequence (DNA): TGTGCCAGCAGCCAAGTTGGAAACACCATATATTTT. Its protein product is CASSQVGNTIYF. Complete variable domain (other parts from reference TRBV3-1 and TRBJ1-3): DTAVSQTPKYLVTQMGNDKSIKCEQNLGHDTMYWYKQDSKKFLKIMFSYNNKELIINETVPNRFSPKSPDKAHLNLHINSLELGDSAVYFCASSQVGNTIYFGEGSWLTVV.

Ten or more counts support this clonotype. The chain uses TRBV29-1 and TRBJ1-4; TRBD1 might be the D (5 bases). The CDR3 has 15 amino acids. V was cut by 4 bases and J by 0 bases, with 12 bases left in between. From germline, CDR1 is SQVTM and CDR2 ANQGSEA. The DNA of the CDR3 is TGCAGCGTTGTGGGGCCCAGTGCAACTAATGAAAAACTGTTTTTT. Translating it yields CSVVGPSATNEKLFF.

The CDR3 here is CASSARDNVPYGYTF. The CDR3 DNA sequence: TGTGCCAGCAGTGCACGGGACAACGTCCCCTATGGCTACACCTTC. The chain uses TRBV2 and TRBJ1-2, with D possibly matching TRBD1 (6 bases). Trimming left V 4 bases short and J 4 bases short, with 16 bases between. CDR3 length: 15 residues. Germline V CDR1 and CDR2: SNHLY, FYNNEI.

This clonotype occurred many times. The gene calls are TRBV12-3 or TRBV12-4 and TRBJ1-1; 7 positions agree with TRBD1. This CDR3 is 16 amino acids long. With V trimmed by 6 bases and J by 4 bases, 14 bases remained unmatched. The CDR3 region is CASRNDRVWHGTEAFF. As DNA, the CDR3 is TGTGCCAGCAGAAACGACAGGGTTTGGCACGGCACTGAAGCTTTCTTT.

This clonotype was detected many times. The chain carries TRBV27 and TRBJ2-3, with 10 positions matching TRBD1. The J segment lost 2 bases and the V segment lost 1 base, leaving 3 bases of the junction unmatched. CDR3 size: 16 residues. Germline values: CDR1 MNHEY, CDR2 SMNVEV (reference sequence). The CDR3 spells CASSLWTGGATDTQYF. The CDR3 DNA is TGTGCCAGCAGTTTATGGACAGGGGGGGCCACAGATACGCAGTATTTT.

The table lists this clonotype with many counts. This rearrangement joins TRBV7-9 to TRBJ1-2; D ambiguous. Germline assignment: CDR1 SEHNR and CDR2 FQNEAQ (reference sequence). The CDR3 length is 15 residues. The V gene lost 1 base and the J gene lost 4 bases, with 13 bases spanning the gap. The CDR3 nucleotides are TGTGCCAGCAGCTTAGTAGTACAGTTCTCCTATGGCTACACCTTC. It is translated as CASSLVVQFSYGYTF.

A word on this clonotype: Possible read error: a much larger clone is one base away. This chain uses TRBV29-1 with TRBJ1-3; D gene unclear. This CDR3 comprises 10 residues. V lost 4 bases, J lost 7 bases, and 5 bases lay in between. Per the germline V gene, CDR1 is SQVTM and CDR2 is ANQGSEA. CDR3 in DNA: TGCAGCGTTGCGGGGAACACCATATATTTT. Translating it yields CSVAGNTIYF.

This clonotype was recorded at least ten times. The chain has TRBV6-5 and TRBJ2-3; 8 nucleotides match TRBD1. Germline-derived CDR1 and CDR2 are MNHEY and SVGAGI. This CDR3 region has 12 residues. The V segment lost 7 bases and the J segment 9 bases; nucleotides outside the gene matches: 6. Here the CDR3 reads CASTHTGGTQYF. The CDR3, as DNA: TGTGCCAGCACCCATACAGGGGGGACGCAGTATTTT.

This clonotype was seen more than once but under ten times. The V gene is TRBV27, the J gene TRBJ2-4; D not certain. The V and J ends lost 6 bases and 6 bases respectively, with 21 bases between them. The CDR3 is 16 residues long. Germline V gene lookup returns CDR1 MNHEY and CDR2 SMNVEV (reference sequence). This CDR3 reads CASSRRLVGDINIQYF. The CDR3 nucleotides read TGTGCCAGCAGCCGCCGGTTGGTGGGCGATATAAACATTCAGTACTTC.

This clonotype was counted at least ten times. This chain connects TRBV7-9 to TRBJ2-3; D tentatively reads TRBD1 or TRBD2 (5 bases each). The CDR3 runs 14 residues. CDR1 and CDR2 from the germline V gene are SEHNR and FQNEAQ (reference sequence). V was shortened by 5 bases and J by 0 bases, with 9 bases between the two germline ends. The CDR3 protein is CASSPGRSTDTQYF. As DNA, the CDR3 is TGTGCCAGCAGCCCGGGACGCAGCACAGATACGCAGTATTTT.

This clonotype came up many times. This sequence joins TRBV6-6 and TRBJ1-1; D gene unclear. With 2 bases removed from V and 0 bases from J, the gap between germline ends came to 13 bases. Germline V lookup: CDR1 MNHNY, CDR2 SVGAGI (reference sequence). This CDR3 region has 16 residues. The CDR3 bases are TGTGCCAGCAGTTACAAAACGGCAGGCCTGAACACTGAAGCTTTCTTT. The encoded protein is CASSYKTAGLNTEAFF.